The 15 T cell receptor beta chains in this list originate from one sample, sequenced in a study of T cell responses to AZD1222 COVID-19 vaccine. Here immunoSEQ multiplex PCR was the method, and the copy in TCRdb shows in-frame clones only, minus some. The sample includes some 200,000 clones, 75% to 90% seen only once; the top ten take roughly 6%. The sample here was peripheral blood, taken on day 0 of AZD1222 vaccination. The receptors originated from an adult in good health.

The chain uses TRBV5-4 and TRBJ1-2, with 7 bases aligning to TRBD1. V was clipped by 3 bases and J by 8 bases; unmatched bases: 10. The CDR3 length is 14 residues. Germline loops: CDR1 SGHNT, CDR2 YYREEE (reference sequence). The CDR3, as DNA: TGTGCCAGCAGCTCCGGGACAGCCTTGATGGGCTACACCTTC. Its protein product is CASSSGTALMGYTF.

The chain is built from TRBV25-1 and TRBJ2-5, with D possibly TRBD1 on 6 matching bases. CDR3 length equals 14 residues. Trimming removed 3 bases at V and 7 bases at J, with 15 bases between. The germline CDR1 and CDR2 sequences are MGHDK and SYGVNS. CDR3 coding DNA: TGTGCCAGCAGTGACCAGGGGCCGCTACGGACCCAGTACTTC. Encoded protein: CASSDQGPLRTQYF.

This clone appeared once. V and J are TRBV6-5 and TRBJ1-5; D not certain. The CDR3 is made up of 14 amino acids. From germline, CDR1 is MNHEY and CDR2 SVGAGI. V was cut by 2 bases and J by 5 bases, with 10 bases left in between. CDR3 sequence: CASSYVSIDQPQHF. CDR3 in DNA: TGTGCCAGCAGTTACGTCAGCATTGATCAGCCCCAGCATTTT.

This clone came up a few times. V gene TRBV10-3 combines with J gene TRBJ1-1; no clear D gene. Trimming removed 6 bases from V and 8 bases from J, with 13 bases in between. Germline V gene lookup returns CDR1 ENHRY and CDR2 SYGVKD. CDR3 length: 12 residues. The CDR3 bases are TGTGCCATCAGGGAAAGCAGAGGGGAAGCTTTCTTT. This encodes CAIRESRGEAFF.

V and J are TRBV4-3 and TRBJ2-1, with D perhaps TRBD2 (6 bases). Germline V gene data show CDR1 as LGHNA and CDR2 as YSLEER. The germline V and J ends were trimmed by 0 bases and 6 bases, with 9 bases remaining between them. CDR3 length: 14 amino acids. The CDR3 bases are TGCGCCAGCAGCCAAGATGGGAGGAGCAATGAGCAGTTCTTC. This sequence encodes CASSQDGRSNEQFF.

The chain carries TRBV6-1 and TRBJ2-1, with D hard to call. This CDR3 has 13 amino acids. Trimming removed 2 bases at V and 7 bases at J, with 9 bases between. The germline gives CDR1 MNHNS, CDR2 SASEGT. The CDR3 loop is CASSEFRTNEQFF. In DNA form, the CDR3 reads TGTGCCAGCAGTGAATTCCGCACGAATGAGCAGTTCTTC.

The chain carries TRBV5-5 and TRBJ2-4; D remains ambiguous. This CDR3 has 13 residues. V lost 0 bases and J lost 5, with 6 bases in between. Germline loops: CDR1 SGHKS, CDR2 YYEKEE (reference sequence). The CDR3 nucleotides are TGTGCCAGCAGCTTGGTCGCGGAAAACATTCAGTACTTC. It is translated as CASSLVAENIQYF.

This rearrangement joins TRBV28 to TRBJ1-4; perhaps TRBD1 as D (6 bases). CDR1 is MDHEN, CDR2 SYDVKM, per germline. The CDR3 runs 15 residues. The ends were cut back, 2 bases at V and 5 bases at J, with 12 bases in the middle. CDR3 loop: CASSLQGQLNEKLFF. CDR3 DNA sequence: TGTGCCAGCAGTTTACAGGGGCAATTGAATGAAAAACTGTTTTTT. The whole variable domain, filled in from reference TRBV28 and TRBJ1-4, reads DVKVTQSSRYLVKRTGEKVFLECVQDMDHENMFWYRQDPGLGLRLIYFSYDVKMKEKGDIPEGYSVSREKKERFSLILESASTNQTSMYLCASSLQGQLNEKLFFGSGTQLSVL.

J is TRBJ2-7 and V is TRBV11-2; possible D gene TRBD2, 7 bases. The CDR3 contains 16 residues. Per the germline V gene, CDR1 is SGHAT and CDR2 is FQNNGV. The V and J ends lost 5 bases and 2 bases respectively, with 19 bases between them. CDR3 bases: TGTGCCAGCAGCCCGCGAGGGGGAGGGGGGGCCTACGAGCAGTACTTC. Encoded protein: CASSPRGGGGAYEQYF.

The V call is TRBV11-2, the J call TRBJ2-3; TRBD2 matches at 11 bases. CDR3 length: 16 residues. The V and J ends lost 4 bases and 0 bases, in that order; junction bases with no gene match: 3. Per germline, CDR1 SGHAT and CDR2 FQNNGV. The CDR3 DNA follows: TGTGCCAGCAGCTCGGGACTAGCGGAGAGCACAGATACGCAGTATTTT. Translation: CASSSGLAESTDTQYF.

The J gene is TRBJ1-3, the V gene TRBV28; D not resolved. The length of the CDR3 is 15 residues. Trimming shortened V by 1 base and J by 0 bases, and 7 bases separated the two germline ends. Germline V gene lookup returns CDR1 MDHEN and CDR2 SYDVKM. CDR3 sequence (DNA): TGTGCCAGCAGTTTATATAGGGTCTCTGGAAACACCATATATTTT. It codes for CASSLYRVSGNTIYF.

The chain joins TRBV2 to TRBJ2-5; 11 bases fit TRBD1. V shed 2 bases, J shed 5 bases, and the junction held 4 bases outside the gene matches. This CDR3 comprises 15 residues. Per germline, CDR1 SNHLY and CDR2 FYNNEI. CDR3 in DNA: TGTGCCAGCAGTGAAAGGACAGGGGGCGCGGAGACCCAGTACTTC. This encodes CASSERTGGAETQYF.

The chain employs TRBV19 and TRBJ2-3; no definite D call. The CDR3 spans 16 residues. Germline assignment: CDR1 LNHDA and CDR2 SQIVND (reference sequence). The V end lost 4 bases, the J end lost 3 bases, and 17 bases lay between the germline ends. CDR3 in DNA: TGTGCCAGTAGTACTCCGGGCCCTTTGAGAACAGATACGCAGTATTTT. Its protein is CASSTPGPLRTDTQYF.

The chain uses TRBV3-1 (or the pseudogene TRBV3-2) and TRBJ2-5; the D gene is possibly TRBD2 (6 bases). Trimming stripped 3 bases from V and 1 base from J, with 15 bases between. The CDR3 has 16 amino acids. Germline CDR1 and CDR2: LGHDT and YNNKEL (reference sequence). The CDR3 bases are TGTGCCAGCAGCCAGGGAGCGGGTACCTCCCAAGAGACCCAGTACTTC. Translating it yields CASSQGAGTSQETQYF.

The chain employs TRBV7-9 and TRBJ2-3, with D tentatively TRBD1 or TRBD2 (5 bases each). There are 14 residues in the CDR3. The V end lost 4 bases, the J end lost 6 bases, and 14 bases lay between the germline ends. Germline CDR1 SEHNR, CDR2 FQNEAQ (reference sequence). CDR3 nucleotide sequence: TGTGCCAGCAGCTCCCAACAGGACTGGGATACGCAGTATTTT. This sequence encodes CASSSQQDWDTQYF.